The text below deals with one TCR beta chain. Its antigen is still unknown. Sequencing templates came from extracted RNA that was reverse transcribed into cDNA. Generated by immunoSEQ multiplex PCR, the TCRdb table keeps only in-frame clones and is missing some. Of over 85,000 clones listed, 50% to 75% are singletons. The CDR3 has 15 amino acids. Germline V gene lookup returns CDR1 MNHEY and CDR2 SMNVEV (reference sequence). V gave up 5 bases and J gave up 4 bases; unmatched junction bases: 10. Treatment here: oral pan-JAK inhibitor, 5-10 mg twice daily. This entry is derived from a study of CD8+ T cells in alopecia areata. About the study: Treated patients swallowed 5 to 10 mg of oral tofacitinib twice daily. Study findings and constraints: TCRs were shared less clearly across patients than in mice, possibly for HLA-related reasons.

The sequence was obtained from a human donor with alopecia areata. Sequences were derived from CD8+ T cells sorted from blood, sampled at week 4, from a patient treated with tofacitinib. The J gene is TRBJ1-1, the V gene TRBV27, with 7 bases fitting TRBD1. The CDR3 DNA is TGTGCCAGCAGTCTTCCCGGGACAGTACTCACTGAAGCTTTCTTT. Translating gives CASSLPGTVLTEAFF.